This record looks at one T cell receptor beta chain sequence and its context. From germline, CDR1 is SGHDT and CDR2 YYEEEE. V was trimmed by 0 bases and J by 3 bases, leaving 12 bases between them. The CDR3 loop spans 16 amino acids. Each CDR3 protein is one row after TCRdb ran MiXCR on the RT-PCR reads. The repertoire has 920,000 or so distinct CDR3 sequences, under 20% of them found once; the top ten carry around 6%. This specimen belongs to a study of patients and donors after allogeneic stem cell transplantation. Material for sequencing was blood, either unsorted or a sorted T cell fraction (not recorded which). The TCR comes from a human donor who was either an allogeneic HSCT recipient or a stem cell or donor lymphocyte infusion donor (not recorded which). It is not recorded whose cells these are; they may come from a transplant donor. The rearrangement links TRBV5-6 to TRBJ2-2, with D possibly called TRBD1 or TRBD2 (6 bases each). In DNA, the CDR3 is TGTGCCAGCAGCTTGGATGGGGGGCCTGACACCGGGGAGCTGTTTTTT. Its translation is CASSLDGGPDTGELFF.